What follows are 19 T cell receptor beta chains derived from one specimen sequenced in a study of OX40 agonist ivuxolimab in advanced cancers. Clones were read by immunoSEQ multiplex PCR, and TCRdb kept only the in-frame ones, dropping some. The table lists 20,000 to 25,000 clones, about 86% of them singletons. The sequencing used CD4+ or CD8+ T cells sorted from blood, collected in a trial of the OX40 agonist ivuxolimab. These TCRs come from an adult with an advanced solid tumor such as melanoma, head and neck, liver or kidney cancer.

In its sample, this clone was seen once. The rearrangement uses TRBV18 and TRBJ1-1, with D tentatively TRBD1 (6 bases). The germline V gene has CDR1 KGHSH and CDR2 LQKENI. V lost 0 bases and J 0 bases, leaving 8 bases between the germline ends. The CDR3 is made up of 15 amino acids. CDR3 loop: CASSPPRGVNTEAFF. DNA for the CDR3: TGTGCCAGCTCACCACCGAGGGGGGTGAACACTGAAGCTTTCTTT. The full variable domain, completed using reference TRBV18 and TRBJ1-1, is NAGVMQNPRHLVRRRGQEARLRCSPMKGHSHVYWYRQLPEEGLKFMVYLQKENIIDESGMPKERFSAEFPKEGPSILRIQQVVRGDSAAYFCASSPPRGVNTEAFFGQGTRLTVV.

The chain couples TRBV6-5 to TRBJ1-6; D is undetermined. The CDR3 contains 12 residues. The germline V and J ends were trimmed by 5 bases and 7 bases, with 6 bases remaining between them. Per germline, CDR1 MNHEY and CDR2 SVGAGI. The CDR3 region has the DNA TGTGCCAGCAGTCTTCGAAATTCACCCCTCCACTTT. Protein: CASSLRNSPLHF.

This chain connects TRBV7-6 to TRBJ2-5; D unresolved. CDR1 is SGHVS and CDR2 is FNYEAQ in the germline V gene. Trimming removed 1 base at V and 7 bases at J, with 13 bases between. This CDR3 is 14 amino acids long. CDR3 nucleotides: TGTGCCAGCAGCTTAGTCCCGCCCTTCGCGACCCAGTACTTC. Its translation: CASSLVPPFATQYF.

CDR3 loop: CASSLGVSYEQYF. As DNA, the CDR3 is TGTGCCAGCAGCCTGGGGGTCTCCTACGAGCAGTACTTC. V gene TRBV7-9 combines with J gene TRBJ2-7; possibly TRBD1 or TRBD2 for D (5 bases each). CDR1 and CDR2 from the germline V gene are SEHNR and FQNEAQ (reference sequence). The CDR3 covers 13 residues. V lost 5 bases to trimming and J lost 0 bases, with 8 bases between them.

This rearrangement joins TRBV7-6 to TRBJ2-3; D might be TRBD1 (5 bases). Germline V CDR1 and CDR2: SGHVS, FNYEAQ. The CDR3 sequence is 14 residues long. Trimming stripped 1 base from V and 0 bases from J, with 5 bases between. In DNA form, the CDR3 reads TGTGCCAGCAGCTTAGAGGGGAGCACAGATACGCAGTATTTT. It yields the protein CASSLEGSTDTQYF.

This chain connects TRBV29-1 to TRBJ2-5; TRBD2 aligns across 7 bases. The CDR3 has 16 residues. J was trimmed by 4 bases and V by 1 base; bases with no gene match: 12. CDR1 and CDR2 from the germline V gene are SQVTM and ANQGSEA. This CDR3 reads CSVEGPPSGGGETQYF. In DNA form, the CDR3 reads TGCAGCGTTGAAGGACCCCCTAGTGGGGGGGGAGAGACCCAGTACTTC. Full variable domain (missing parts from reference TRBV29-1 and TRBJ2-5): SAVISQKPSRDICQRGTSLTIQCQVDSQVTMMFWYRQQPGQSLTLIATANQGSEATYESGFVIDKFPISRPNLTFSTLTVSNMSPEDSSIYLCSVEGPPSGGGETQYFGPGTRLLVL.

The V and J genes are TRBV5-1 and TRBJ2-7, with a weak D call TRBD1 (5 bases). Germline assignment: CDR1 SGHRS and CDR2 YFSETQ. V was clipped by 0 bases and J by 4 bases, with 17 bases between them. The CDR3 is made up of 16 amino acids. CDR3 coding DNA: TGCGCCAGCAGCTTGGAGTTTTCAGGGAAACTTTACGAGCAGTACTTC. Its protein is CASSLEFSGKLYEQYF.

This chain uses TRBV7-9 with TRBJ2-1, with 7 positions matching TRBD2. The junction had 12 bases not matched to a gene; V was cut back by 7 bases and J by 6 bases. The CDR3 is made up of 15 amino acids. Germline-derived CDR1 and CDR2 are SEHNR and FQNEAQ (reference sequence). The CDR3 sequence: CASNSATSSTNEQFF. The CDR3 coding sequence is TGTGCCAGCAACTCCGCGACTAGCTCTACCAATGAGCAGTTCTTC.

J is TRBJ2-2 and V is TRBV2; the D is unclear. Trimming took off 5 bases at V and 2 bases at J, with 18 bases between the two ends. CDR1 is SNHLY and CDR2 is FYNNEI in the germline V gene. CDR3 length: 17 residues. CDR3 region: CASSPTYSTRNTGELFF. The CDR3 bases are TGTGCCAGCAGTCCAACGTACTCAACAAGAAACACCGGGGAGCTGTTTTTT.

This chain connects TRBV9 to TRBJ2-7; D not certain. The CDR3 has 13 amino acids. The germline V gene has CDR1 SGDLS and CDR2 YYNGEE. V shed 0 bases and J shed 5 bases, with 9 bases lying between them. Written as DNA, the CDR3 is TGTGCCAGCAGCGTAGGCCCTAATAACGAGCAGTACTTC. The encoded protein is CASSVGPNNEQYF. The full variable domain, its missing parts supplied by reference TRBV9 and TRBJ2-7, is DSGVTQTPKHLITATGQRVTLRCSPRSGDLSVYWYQQSLDQGLQFLIQYYNGEERAKGNILERFSAQQFPDLHSELNLSSLELGDSALYFCASSVGPNNEQYFGPGTRLTVT.

The chain uses TRBV2 and TRBJ2-3, with 8 nucleotides matching TRBD1. The trim removed 7 bases at V and 3 bases at J, leaving 9 bases unmatched. The CDR3 runs to 15 residues. In germline, CDR1 is SNHLY, CDR2 FYNNEI. CDR3 DNA: TGTGCCAGCAATGAGGACAGGGTTAGGACAGATACGCAGTATTTT. Its protein is CASNEDRVRTDTQYF. The full variable domain, rest sourced from reference TRBV2 and TRBJ2-3, is EPEVTQTPSHQVTQMGQEVILRCVPISNHLYFYWYRQILGQKVEFLVSFYNNEISEKSEIFDDQFSVERPDGSNFTLKIRSTKLEDSAMYFCASNEDRVRTDTQYFGPGTRLTVL.

The genes are TRBV7-6 and TRBJ1-5; no reliable D call. CDR3 length: 14 amino acids. V lost 5 bases, J lost 0 bases, and 8 bases lay in between. The germline V gene encodes CDR1 SGHVS and CDR2 FNYEAQ. The CDR3 bases are TGTGCCAGCAGCCCCGGCCCTAGCAATCAGCCCCAGCATTTT. Translated, it gives CASSPGPSNQPQHF. The entire variable domain, with the rest obtained from reference TRBV7-6 and TRBJ1-5, is as follows: GAGVSQSPRYKVTKRGQDVALRCDPISGHVSLYWYRQALGQGPEFLTYFNYEAQQDKSGLPNDRFSAERPEGSISTLTIQRTEQRDSAMYRCASSPGPSNQPQHFGDGTRLSIL.

The chain recombines TRBV5-5 with TRBJ2-6; D unclear. CDR3 size: 19 residues. The germline gives CDR1 SGHKS, CDR2 YYEKEE (reference sequence). Trimming pared 0 bases from V and 1 base from J, leaving 17 bases between. CDR3 bases: TGTGCCAGCAGCTTGGGTCCTTTGGCCCCCGGATCTGGGGCCAACGTCCTGACTTTC. This gives the protein CASSLGPLAPGSGANVLTF.

V usage is TRBV27 and J usage is TRBJ2-7; D might be TRBD2 (6 bases). V was trimmed by 5 bases and J by 2 bases, leaving 19 bases between them. CDR1 is MNHEY and CDR2 is SMNVEV in the germline V gene (reference sequence). The CDR3 has 16 amino acids. The CDR3 sequence is CASSPSTGGVTYEQYF. The CDR3 DNA sequence: TGTGCCAGCAGTCCTTCGACGGGCGGGGTAACCTACGAGCAGTACTTC.

The chain carries TRBV18 and TRBJ2-3; D remains ambiguous. Germline V gene sequence: CDR1 KGHSH, CDR2 LQKENI. The V and J ends lost 6 bases and 2 bases respectively, with 9 bases between them. The CDR3 runs to 13 residues. The CDR3 region is CASSRAVTDTQYF. CDR3 bases: TGTGCCAGCTCCCGGGCGGTCACAGATACGCAGTATTTT.

Only a few counts were recorded for this clone. This chain connects TRBV11-1 to TRBJ1-2, with 8 bases aligning to TRBD1. The CDR3 totals 14 residues. The V gene's germline CDR1 is SGHAT and CDR2 FQDESV (reference sequence). The ends lost 10 bases at V and 7 bases at J; junction bases unmatched: 14. The CDR3 nucleotides are TGTGCCAACCTACAAAGGACAGGGAAGGTTGGCTACACCTTC. Amino acid sequence: CANLQRTGKVGYTF.

This clone was recorded once. The identical CDR3 is also encoded by other nucleotide sequences in the sample. The CDR3 region is CASSYGEVNTEAFF. DNA of the CDR3: TGTGCCAGCAGTTACGGGGAGGTGAACACTGAAGCTTTCTTT. The chain links TRBV6-5 to TRBJ1-1; D gene unclear. Trimming left V 2 bases short and J 0 bases short, with 7 bases between. The CDR3 has 14 residues. Germline loops: CDR1 MNHEY, CDR2 SVGAGI.

The chain has TRBV28 and TRBJ1-2; D is undetermined. The germline gives CDR1 MDHEN, CDR2 SYDVKM. V was shortened by 10 bases and J by 8 bases, with 17 bases between the two germline ends. This CDR3 has 12 residues. The CDR3, as DNA: TGTGCCACCATTGTGGACGGGCGGGGCTACACCTTC. Its protein product is CATIVDGRGYTF.

J is TRBJ2-2 and V is TRBV5-6; 7 bases agree with TRBD2. Germline V lookup: CDR1 SGHDT, CDR2 YYEEEE. The CDR3 covers 13 residues. The V gene end was trimmed by 4 bases and the J gene end by 6 bases; junction bases not matched to a gene: 3. The CDR3 is CASSIGGSGELFF. For the CDR3, the DNA is TGTGCCAGCAGCATCGGGGGGTCCGGGGAGCTGTTTTTT.